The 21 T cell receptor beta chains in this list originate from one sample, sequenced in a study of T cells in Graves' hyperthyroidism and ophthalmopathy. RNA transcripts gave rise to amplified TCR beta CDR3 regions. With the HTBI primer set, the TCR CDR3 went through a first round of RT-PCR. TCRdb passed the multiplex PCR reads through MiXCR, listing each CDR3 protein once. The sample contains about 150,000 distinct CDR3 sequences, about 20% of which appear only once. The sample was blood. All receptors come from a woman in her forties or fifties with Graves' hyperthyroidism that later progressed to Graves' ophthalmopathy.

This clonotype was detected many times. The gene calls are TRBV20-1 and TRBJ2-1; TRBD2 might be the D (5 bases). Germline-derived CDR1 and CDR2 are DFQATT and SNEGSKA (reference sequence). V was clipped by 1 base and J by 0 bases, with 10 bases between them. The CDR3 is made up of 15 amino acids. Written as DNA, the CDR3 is TGCAGTGCTAGAGTAAGCGGCCGCTCCTACAATGAGCAGTTCTTC. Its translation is CSARVSGRSYNEQFF.

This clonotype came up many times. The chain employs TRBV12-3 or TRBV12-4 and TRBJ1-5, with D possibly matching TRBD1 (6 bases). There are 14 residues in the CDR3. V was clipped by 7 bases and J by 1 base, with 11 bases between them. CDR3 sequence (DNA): TGTGCCAGCACTAGGGGGGGAAGCAATCAGCCCCAGCATTTT. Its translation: CASTRGGSNQPQHF.

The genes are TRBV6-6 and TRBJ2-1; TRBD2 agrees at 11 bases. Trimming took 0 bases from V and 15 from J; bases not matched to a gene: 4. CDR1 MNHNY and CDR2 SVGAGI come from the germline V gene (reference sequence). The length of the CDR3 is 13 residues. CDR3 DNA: TGTGCCAGCAGTTACTCACTAGCGGGAGTGGTGTTCTTC. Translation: CASSYSLAGVVFF.

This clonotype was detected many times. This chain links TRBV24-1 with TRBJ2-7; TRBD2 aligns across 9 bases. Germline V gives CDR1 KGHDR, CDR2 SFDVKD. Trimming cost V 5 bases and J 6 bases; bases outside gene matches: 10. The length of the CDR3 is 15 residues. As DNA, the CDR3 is TGTGCCACCAGTGCGCCGGGACTAGCAACCGCCGAGCAGTACTTC. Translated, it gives CATSAPGLATAEQYF.

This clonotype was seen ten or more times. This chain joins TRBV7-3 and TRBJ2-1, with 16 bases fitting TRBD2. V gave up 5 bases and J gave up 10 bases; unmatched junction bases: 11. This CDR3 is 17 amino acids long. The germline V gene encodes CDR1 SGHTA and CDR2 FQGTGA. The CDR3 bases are TGTGCCAGCAGCCCGACCGGGACTAGCGGGAGGGCCATAGAGCAGTTCTTC. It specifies CASSPTGTSGRAIEQFF.

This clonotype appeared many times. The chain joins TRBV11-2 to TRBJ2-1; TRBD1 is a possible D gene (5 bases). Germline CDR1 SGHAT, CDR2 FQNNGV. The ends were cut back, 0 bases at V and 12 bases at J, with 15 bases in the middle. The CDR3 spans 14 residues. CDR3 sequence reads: CASSLDMTALGQFF. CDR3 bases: TGTGCCAGCAGCTTAGATATGACAGCCCTCGGGCAGTTCTTC.

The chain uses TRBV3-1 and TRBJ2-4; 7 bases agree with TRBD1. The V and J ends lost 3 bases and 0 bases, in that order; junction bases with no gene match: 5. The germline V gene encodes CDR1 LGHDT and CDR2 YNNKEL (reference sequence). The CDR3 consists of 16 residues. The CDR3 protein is CASSHAGGLAKNIQYF. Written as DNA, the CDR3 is TGTGCCAGCAGCCACGCAGGGGGATTAGCCAAAAACATTCAGTACTTC.

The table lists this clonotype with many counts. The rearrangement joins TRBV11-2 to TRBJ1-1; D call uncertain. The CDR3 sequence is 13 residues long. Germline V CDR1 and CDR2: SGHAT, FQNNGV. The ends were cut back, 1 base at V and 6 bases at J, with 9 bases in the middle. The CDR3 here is CASSLATNPEAFF. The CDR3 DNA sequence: TGTGCCAGCAGCTTAGCCACAAATCCTGAAGCTTTCTTT.

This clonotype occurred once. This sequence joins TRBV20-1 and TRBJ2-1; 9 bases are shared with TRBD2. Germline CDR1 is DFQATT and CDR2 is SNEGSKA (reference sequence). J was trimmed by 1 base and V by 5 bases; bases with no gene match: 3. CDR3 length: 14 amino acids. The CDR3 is CSASSGTSYNEQFF. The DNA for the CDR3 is TGCAGTGCTTCTAGCGGGACTTCCTACAATGAGCAGTTCTTC.

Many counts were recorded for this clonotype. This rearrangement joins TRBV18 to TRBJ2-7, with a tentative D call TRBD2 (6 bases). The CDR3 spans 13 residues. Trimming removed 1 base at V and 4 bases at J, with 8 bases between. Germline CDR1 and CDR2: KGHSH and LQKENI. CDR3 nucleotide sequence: TGTGCCAGCTCACCACGGCGGGGTTACGAGCAGTACTTC. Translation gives CASSPRRGYEQYF.

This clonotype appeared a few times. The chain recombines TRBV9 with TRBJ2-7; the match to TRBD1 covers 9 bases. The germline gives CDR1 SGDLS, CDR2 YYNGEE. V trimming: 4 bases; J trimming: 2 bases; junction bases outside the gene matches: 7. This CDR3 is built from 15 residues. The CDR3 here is CASSPGQGIPYEQYF. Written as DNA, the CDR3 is TGTGCCAGCAGCCCGGGACAGGGCATCCCCTACGAGCAGTACTTC.

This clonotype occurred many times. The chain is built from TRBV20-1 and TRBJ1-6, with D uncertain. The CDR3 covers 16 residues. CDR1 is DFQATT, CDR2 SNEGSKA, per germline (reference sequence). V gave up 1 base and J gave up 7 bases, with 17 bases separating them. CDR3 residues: CSARVAPPEGNSPLHF. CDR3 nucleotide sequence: TGCAGTGCTAGAGTGGCCCCCCCGGAGGGAAATTCACCCCTCCACTTT.

CDR3 residues: CSVNRPNTEAFF. The CDR3 nucleotides read TGCAGCGTGAACAGGCCGAACACTGAAGCTTTCTTT. V usage is TRBV29-1 and J usage is TRBJ1-1; TRBD1 is a possible D gene (5 bases). Trimming took off 6 bases at V and 1 base at J, with 9 bases between the two ends. Germline CDR1 SQVTM, CDR2 ANQGSEA. The CDR3 sequence is 12 residues long.

Written as DNA, the CDR3 is TGCAGTGCTCCTTTTTACAATGAGCAGTTCTTC. It encodes CSAPFYNEQFF. J is TRBJ2-1 and V is TRBV20-1; D is unresolved. V lost 5 bases to trimming and J lost 4 bases, with 6 bases between them. The CDR3 spans 11 residues. Germline V gene sequence: CDR1 DFQATT, CDR2 SNEGSKA (reference sequence).

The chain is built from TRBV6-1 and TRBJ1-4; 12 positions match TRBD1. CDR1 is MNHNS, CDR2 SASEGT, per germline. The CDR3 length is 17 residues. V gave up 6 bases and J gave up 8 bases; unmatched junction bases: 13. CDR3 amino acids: CASRNQGQGAREEKLFF. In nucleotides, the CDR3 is TGTGCCAGCAGAAATCAGGGACAGGGGGCGAGAGAAGAAAAACTGTTTTTT.

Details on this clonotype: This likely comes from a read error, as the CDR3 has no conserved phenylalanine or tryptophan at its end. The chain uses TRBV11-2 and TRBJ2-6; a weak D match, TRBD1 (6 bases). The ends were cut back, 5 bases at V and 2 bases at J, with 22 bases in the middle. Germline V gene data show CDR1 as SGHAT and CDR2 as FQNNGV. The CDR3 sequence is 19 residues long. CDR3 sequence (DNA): TGTGCCAGCAGCACAAGGGGGTTCGTGGGGGTAGCTGGGGCCAACGTCCTGACTTGC. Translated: CASSTRGFVGVAGANVLTC.

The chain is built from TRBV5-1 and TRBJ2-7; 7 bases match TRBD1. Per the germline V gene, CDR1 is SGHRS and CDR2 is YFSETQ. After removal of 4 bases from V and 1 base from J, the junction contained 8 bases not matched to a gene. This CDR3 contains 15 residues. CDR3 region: CASSTSAGGSYEQYF. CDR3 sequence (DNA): TGCGCCAGCAGCACTTCGGCAGGGGGTTCCTACGAGCAGTACTTC.

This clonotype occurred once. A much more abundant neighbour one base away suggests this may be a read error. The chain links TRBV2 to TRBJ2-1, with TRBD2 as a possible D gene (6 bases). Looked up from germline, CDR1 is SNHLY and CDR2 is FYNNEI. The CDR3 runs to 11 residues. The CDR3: CATGEVYKQFF. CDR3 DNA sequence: TGTGCGACGGGGGAGGTCTATAAGCAGTTCTTC.

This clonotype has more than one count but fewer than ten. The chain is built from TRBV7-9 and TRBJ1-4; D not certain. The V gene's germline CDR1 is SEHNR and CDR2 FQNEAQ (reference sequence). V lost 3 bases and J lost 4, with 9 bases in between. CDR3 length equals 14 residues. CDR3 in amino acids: CASSLGGNNEKLFF. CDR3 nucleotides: TGTGCCAGCAGCTTGGGAGGGAATAATGAAAAACTGTTTTTT.

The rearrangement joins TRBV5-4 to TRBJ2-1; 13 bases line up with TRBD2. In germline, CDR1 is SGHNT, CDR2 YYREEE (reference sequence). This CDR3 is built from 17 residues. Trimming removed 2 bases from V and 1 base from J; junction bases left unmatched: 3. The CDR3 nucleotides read TGTGCCAGCAGCTTACTGACTAGCGGGAGGTCCTACAATGAGCAGTTCTTC. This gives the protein CASSLLTSGRSYNEQFF. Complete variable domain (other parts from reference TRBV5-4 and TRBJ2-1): ETGVTQSPTHLIKTRGQQVTLRCSSQSGHNTVSWYQQALGQGPQFIFQYYREEENGRGNFPPRFSGLQFPNYSSELNVNALELDDSALYLCASSLLTSGRSYNEQFFGPGTRLTVL.

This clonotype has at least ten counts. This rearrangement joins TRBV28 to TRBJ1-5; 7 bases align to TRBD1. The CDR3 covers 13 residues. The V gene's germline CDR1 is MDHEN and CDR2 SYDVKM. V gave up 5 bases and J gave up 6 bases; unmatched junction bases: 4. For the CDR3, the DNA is TGTGCCAGCAGTACGACAGGGTTTCAGCCCCAGCATTTT. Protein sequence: CASSTTGFQPQHF.